This T cell receptor beta chain originates from a study of molecular identifiers for immune sequencing clone quantification. For bulk TCR libraries, previously described methods and listed TCR primers were used. In TCRdb, the PCR reads were re-called with MiXCR into one record per CDR3 protein. This sample carries approximately 100,000 distinct CDR3 sequences, roughly 38% of them seen once, and the ten largest clones take around 4%. The CDR3 length is 17 residues. V dropped 1 base and J dropped 0 bases, with 19 bases sitting between them. The germline CDR1 and CDR2 sequences are DFQATT and SNEGSKA (reference sequence).

The V gene is TRBV20-1, the J gene TRBJ2-7; D ambiguous. The sequenced material came from naive CD8+ T cells from blood, with Jurkat cell RNA spiked in. The sample's subset: FACS-sorted CD8+CD4-CCR7+CD45RA+ naive T cells. The sequence came from a human donor in good health. Some libraries in this study had Jurkat cell RNA spiked in. This CDR3 reads CSARVETITTLSYEQYF. The CDR3 coding sequence is TGCAGTGCTAGAGTCGAAACTATTACTACTCTCTCCTACGAGCAGTACTTC.